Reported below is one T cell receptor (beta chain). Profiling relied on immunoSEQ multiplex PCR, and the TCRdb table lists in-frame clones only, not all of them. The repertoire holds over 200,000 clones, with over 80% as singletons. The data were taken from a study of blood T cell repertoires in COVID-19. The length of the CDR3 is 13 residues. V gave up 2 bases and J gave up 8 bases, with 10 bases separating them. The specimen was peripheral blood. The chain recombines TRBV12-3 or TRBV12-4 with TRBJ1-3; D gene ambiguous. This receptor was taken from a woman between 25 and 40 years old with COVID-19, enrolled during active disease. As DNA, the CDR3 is TGTGCCAGCAGTTTAATCGGGAGGGACACCATATATTTT. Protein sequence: CASSLIGRDTIYF.